These 16 T cell receptor beta chains were sequenced from one sample in a study of T cell repertoires in cytomegalovirus infection. MiXCR was run by TCRdb on the reads, yielding one entry per CDR3 protein. There are about 300,000 distinct CDR3 sequences in the sample; around 10% occur only once, and 2% to 3% lies in the top ten. The sample consisted of PBMCs. Receptors were obtained from a human donor in good health (CMV status not recorded). Some clones in this sample may be carry-over from other donors' samples.

At least ten counts were recorded for this clonotype. The chain carries TRBV29-1 and TRBJ2-2, with 8 bases matching TRBD2. The CDR3 totals 14 residues. CDR1 SQVTM and CDR2 ANQGSEA come from the germline V gene. V lost 4 bases to trimming and J lost 0 bases; unmatched junction nucleotides: 1. CDR3 residues: CSVGRGANTGELFF. The CDR3 DNA follows: TGCAGCGTTGGGCGGGGGGCGAACACCGGGGAGCTGTTTTTT.

This clonotype was observed many times. This chain connects TRBV7-2 to TRBJ2-1; tentatively, D is TRBD2 (7 bases). V gave up 1 base and J gave up 3 bases, with 16 bases separating them. CDR1 is SGHTA, CDR2 FQGNSA, per germline. The CDR3 contains 17 residues. The CDR3 DNA follows: TGTGCCAGCAGCTTAGTGGGACGCGGGGGCGTCTACAATGAGCAGTTCTTC. Translating gives CASSLVGRGGVYNEQFF.

This clonotype was seen many times. The chain combines TRBV28 with TRBJ2-2; D might be TRBD1 (5 bases). With 5 bases removed from V and 1 base from J, the gap between germline ends came to 20 bases. CDR1 and CDR2 from the germline V gene are MDHEN and SYDVKM. CDR3 length equals 18 residues. The DNA of the CDR3 is TGTGCCAGCAGTCCGGCAGGGTTTGCGGAAAAGAACACCGGGGAGCTGTTTTTT. Translating gives CASSPAGFAEKNTGELFF.

This clonotype was seen repeatedly, ten times or more. The V gene is TRBV6-2 or TRBV6-3, the J gene TRBJ1-2; no reliable D call. With 0 bases removed from V and 2 bases from J, the gap between germline ends came to 13 bases. Germline V gene lookup returns CDR1 MNHEY and CDR2 SVGEGT. The CDR3 length is 16 residues. The CDR3 DNA reads TGTGCCAGCAGTTACTCGGGCCAGGAGATAAACTATGGCTACACCTTC. This sequence encodes CASSYSGQEINYGYTF.

This clonotype was seen at least ten times. The DNA for the CDR3 is TGTGCCAGCAGACCCGGGGTTCGACGGAACACTGAAGCTTTCTTT. Amino acids: CASRPGVRRNTEAFF. The gene calls are TRBV6-2 or TRBV6-3 and TRBJ1-1; D uncertain. Trimming took off 6 bases at V and 1 base at J, with 15 bases between the two ends. The CDR3 totals 15 residues. Germline assignment: CDR1 MNHEY and CDR2 SVGEGT.

This clonotype showed up many times. The CDR3 DNA follows: TGTGCCAGCAGCGTTGAAAGCCTCAATCAGCCCCAGCATTTT. The encoded protein is CASSVESLNQPQHF. The rearrangement uses TRBV2 and TRBJ1-5; unclear D gene. The ends were cut back, 6 bases at V and 3 bases at J, with 12 bases in the middle. The CDR3 is 14 residues long. Germline V CDR1 and CDR2: SNHLY, FYNNEI. Looking up the rest from reference TRBV2 and TRBJ1-5 gives the full variable domain: EPEVTQTPSHQVTQMGQEVILRCVPISNHLYFYWYRQILGQKVEFLVSFYNNEISEKSEIFDDQFSVERPDGSNFTLKIRSTKLEDSAMYFCASSVESLNQPQHFGDGTRLSIL.

This clonotype was seen ten or more times. The chain carries TRBV7-2 and TRBJ1-5, with 8 bases lining up with TRBD1. V dropped 4 bases and J dropped 2; count of bases not matched to a gene: 4. This CDR3 contains 15 residues. Germline V gives CDR1 SGHTA, CDR2 FQGNSA. The CDR3 region has the DNA TGTGCCAGCAGCTGGCAACAGGGGGGCAATCAGCCCCAGCATTTT. This encodes CASSWQQGGNQPQHF.

This clonotype appeared many times. The CDR3 reads CSVVGTGITDTQYF. In DNA, the CDR3 is TGCAGCGTTGTTGGGACAGGGATAACAGATACGCAGTATTTT. The chain combines TRBV29-1 with TRBJ2-3; 9 nucleotides line up with TRBD1. The germline CDR1 and CDR2 sequences are SQVTM and ANQGSEA. The CDR3 is made up of 14 amino acids. The trim removed 4 bases at V and 3 bases at J, leaving 5 bases unmatched.

This clonotype was observed at least ten times. This chain connects TRBV12-3 or TRBV12-4 to TRBJ1-6, with a tentative D call TRBD1 (5 bases). This CDR3 spans 13 amino acids. Trimming cost V 11 bases and J 8 bases, with 16 bases left between them. The CDR3 loop reads CASLGVVDSPLHF. The CDR3 DNA follows: TGTGCCTCCCTGGGGGTAGTGGATTCACCCCTCCACTTT.

The chain couples TRBV7-2 to TRBJ1-6, with D uncertain. The CDR3 consists of 13 residues. CDR1 is SGHTA, CDR2 FQGNSA, per germline. Trimming removed 5 bases at V and 9 bases at J, with 11 bases between. In DNA form, the CDR3 reads TGTGCCAGCAGCGAGGGAGTAATTTCACCCCTCCACTTT. It translates to CASSEGVISPLHF.

CDR3 nucleotide sequence: TGTGCCAGCAGAGCCGCCAGGGAGTACGAGCAGTACGTC. It translates to CASRAAREYEQYV. This chain connects TRBV6-6 to TRBJ2-7, with D perhaps TRBD1 or TRBD2 (5 bases each). The germline V gene has CDR1 MNHNY and CDR2 SVGAGI (reference sequence). V dropped 6 bases and J dropped 4 bases, with 13 bases sitting between them. The CDR3 spans 13 residues.

This clonotype was found many times. The J gene is TRBJ2-2, the V gene TRBV7-2; D perhaps matches TRBD1 (5 bases). Germline V gene sequence: CDR1 SGHTA, CDR2 FQGNSA. V was cut by 2 bases and J by 10 bases, with 17 bases left in between. This CDR3 has 15 amino acids. This CDR3 is CASSLTPSGYEELFF. CDR3 in DNA: TGTGCCAGCAGCTTAACCCCCTCAGGGTACGAGGAGCTGTTTTTT.

This clonotype was seen only a few times. The chain recombines TRBV24-1 with TRBJ2-5; 7 nucleotides match TRBD2. Germline lookup yields CDR1 KGHDR and CDR2 SFDVKD. This CDR3 is 15 amino acids long. The ends lost 4 bases at V and 0 bases at J; junction bases unmatched: 4. CDR3 residues: CATSDPTSYQETQYF. The CDR3 bases are TGTGCCACCAGTGACCCGACTAGCTACCAAGAGACCCAGTACTTC.

This clonotype was recorded a few times. The rearrangement uses TRBV15 and TRBJ2-1; the D gene could be TRBD1 or TRBD2 (5 bases each). CDR1 is LNHNV, CDR2 YYDKDF, per germline (reference sequence). V lost 5 bases and J lost 4, with 18 bases in between. This CDR3 comprises 16 residues. Here the CDR3 DNA reads TGTGCCACCAGCGGGTGGTGGGGGAAGTCGTACAATGAGCAGTTCTTC. The encoded protein is CATSGWWGKSYNEQFF.

This clonotype was counted at least ten times. V is TRBV12-3 or TRBV12-4 and J is TRBJ1-4, with D possibly TRBD1 on 6 matching bases. V was pared by 3 bases and J by 0 bases, with 17 bases between. This CDR3 is 18 amino acids long. CDR3 in amino acids: CASSFTGFQGTTNEKLFF. Written as DNA, the CDR3 is TGTGCCAGCAGTTTCACGGGGTTTCAGGGGACAACTAATGAAAAACTGTTTTTT.

In its sample, this clonotype was seen many times. The gene calls are TRBV19 and TRBJ1-1, with TRBD1 as a possible D gene (5 bases). Per the germline V gene, CDR1 is LNHDA and CDR2 is SQIVND (reference sequence). V lost 4 bases to trimming and J lost 5 bases, with 11 bases between them. The CDR3 is 13 amino acids. CDR3 protein: CASSNGAWTEAFF. The CDR3 DNA is TGTGCCAGTAGTAATGGGGCTTGGACTGAAGCTTTCTTT.